The 21 T cell receptor beta chains given below trace back to one sample, sequenced in a study of T cell changes during pregnancy in multiple sclerosis. Method: immunoSEQ multiplex PCR; TCRdb's copy keeps in-frame clones and lacks some. Here the sample spans 40,000 to 55,000 clones, 90% to 95% being singletons. The sample in question was CD4+ T cells from peripheral blood mononuclear cells, obtained before pregnancy. The origin of the receptors is a female donor with multiple sclerosis, enrolled in a pregnancy study.

The chain is built from TRBV5-6 and TRBJ2-7, with TRBD2 as a possible D gene (6 bases). This CDR3 is 17 amino acids long. V lost 1 base to trimming and J lost 2 bases, with 19 bases between them. The germline V gene has CDR1 SGHDT and CDR2 YYEEEE. CDR3 coding DNA: TGTGCCAGCAGCTTGAGGCTAGCGAGCAGAGCCCCCTACGAGCAGTACTTC. It codes for CASSLRLASRAPYEQYF.

The rearrangement uses TRBV4-1 and TRBJ1-4, with D possibly matching TRBD1 (6 bases). The germline V gene has CDR1 MGHRA and CDR2 YSYEKL. Trimming removed 4 bases from V and 4 bases from J, with 13 bases in between. This CDR3 contains 15 residues. The CDR3 DNA is TGCGCCAGCAGCCCAGGGGCGGTCTTTAATGAAAAACTGTTTTTT. Translation: CASSPGAVFNEKLFF.

J is TRBJ2-7 and V is TRBV6-5; D not resolved. This CDR3 is 14 amino acids long. V was pared by 6 bases and J by 1 base, with 13 bases between. Germline V gene lookup returns CDR1 MNHEY and CDR2 SVGAGI. The CDR3 spells CASSSPKRSYEQYF. CDR3 coding DNA: TGTGCCAGCAGCTCACCGAAACGGTCCTACGAGCAGTACTTC.

The rearrangement links TRBV11-1 to TRBJ2-7, with D maybe TRBD2 (6 bases). This CDR3 contains 13 residues. V was cut by 2 bases and J by 2 bases, with 7 bases left in between. Germline CDR1 reads SGHAT; CDR2 reads FQDESV (reference sequence). CDR3 DNA sequence: TGTGCCAGCAGCTTATCGGGAGCCTACGAGCAGTACTTC. Protein: CASSLSGAYEQYF.

J is TRBJ1-4 and V is TRBV21-1; the D segment call TRBD1 is taken from the table without a DNA check. TRBV21-1 is a pseudogene locus. This CDR3 contains 13 residues. CDR3 DNA: TGTGCCAGCTTAAACAGGGCAGGGGAAAAACTGTTTTTT. This translates into CASLNRAGEKLFF.

This chain joins TRBV5-1 and TRBJ1-1, with D possibly matching TRBD1 (5 bases). Germline V gives CDR1 SGHRS, CDR2 YFSETQ. The CDR3 runs to 14 residues. Trimming removed 0 bases from V and 3 bases from J, with 9 bases in between. In DNA, the CDR3 is TGCGCCAGCAGCTTGGGACAGACCTACACTGAAGCTTTCTTT. It specifies CASSLGQTYTEAFF.

The chain uses TRBV19 and TRBJ1-2; 8 bases are shared with TRBD1. The J segment lost 5 bases and the V segment lost 5 bases, leaving 13 bases of the junction unmatched. The CDR3 is 16 residues long. Germline V gene data show CDR1 as LNHDA and CDR2 as SQIVND (reference sequence). The CDR3 reads CASSAKTGAGAYGYTF. The CDR3 bases are TGTGCCAGTAGTGCCAAGACAGGGGCTGGAGCTTATGGCTACACCTTC.

The chain links TRBV5-1 to TRBJ2-7; perhaps TRBD2 as D (7 bases). The CDR3 is 14 amino acids. Per the germline V gene, CDR1 is SGHRS and CDR2 is YFSETQ. The V and J ends lost 5 bases and 4 bases respectively, with 16 bases between them. The CDR3 coding sequence is TGCGCCAGCAGTACTCAGGGGAGGGCTTACGAGCAGTACTTC. This sequence encodes CASSTQGRAYEQYF.

CDR3 residues: CASSEGQRLGDTDTQYF. The CDR3 DNA sequence: TGTGCCAGCAGCGAGGGACAGCGGCTAGGTGATACAGATACGCAGTATTTT. The chain employs TRBV7-7 and TRBJ2-3; 7 nucleotides agree with TRBD1. The germline CDR1 and CDR2 sequences are SSHAT and FNYEAQ (reference sequence). The CDR3 covers 17 residues. After removal of 5 bases from V and 3 bases from J, the junction contained 14 bases not matched to a gene.

The V and J genes are TRBV6-4 and TRBJ2-1, with 11 bases identical to TRBD2. CDR3 length equals 16 residues. J lost 0 bases, V lost 5 bases, and 3 bases had no gene match. Germline-derived CDR1 and CDR2 are MRHNA and SNTAGT. The CDR3 DNA is TGTGCCAGCAGTTCGACTAGCGGGGTCTCCTACAATGAGCAGTTCTTC. Protein sequence: CASSSTSGVSYNEQFF.

The V gene is TRBV18, the J gene TRBJ1-1; possibly TRBD1 for D (6 bases). The germline V gene encodes CDR1 KGHSH and CDR2 LQKENI. The length of the CDR3 is 15 residues. The V and J ends lost 1 base and 1 base respectively, with 10 bases between them. The CDR3 region is CASSPLSRGNTEAFF. In DNA, the CDR3 is TGTGCCAGCTCACCACTTTCCAGGGGGAACACTGAAGCTTTCTTT.

V is TRBV30 and J is TRBJ1-5, with TRBD1 as a possible D gene (6 bases). Germline V lookup: CDR1 GTSNPN, CDR2 SVGIG (reference sequence). CDR3 length: 13 amino acids. Trimming removed 3 bases from V and 3 bases from J, with 9 bases in between. As DNA, the CDR3 is TGTGCCTGGAGCGCAGGGGTCAATCAGCCCCAGCATTTT. Protein product: CAWSAGVNQPQHF.

This chain connects TRBV9 to TRBJ1-2, with D maybe TRBD1 (6 bases). In germline, CDR1 is SGDLS, CDR2 YYNGEE. V was cut by 0 bases and J by 0 bases, with 9 bases left in between. The CDR3 spans 15 residues. The CDR3 bases are TGTGCCAGCAGCGTAGATCGGACAGCTAACTATGGCTACACCTTC. Encoded protein: CASSVDRTANYGYTF.

The V call is TRBV4-3, the J call TRBJ1-4; possibly TRBD1 for D (5 bases). The CDR3 runs 15 residues. Germline-derived CDR1 and CDR2 are LGHNA and YSLEER. V gave up 4 bases and J gave up 4 bases, with 13 bases separating them. This chain's CDR3 is CASSPSDRFNEKLFF. In nucleotides, the CDR3 is TGCGCCAGCAGCCCATCCGACAGATTTAATGAAAAACTGTTTTTT.

This chain uses TRBV30 with TRBJ2-7; possible D gene TRBD2, 6 bases. In germline, CDR1 is GTSNPN, CDR2 SVGIG (reference sequence). This CDR3 contains 14 residues. With 5 bases removed from V and 4 bases from J, the gap between germline ends came to 18 bases. CDR3 sequence: CAWGGTSTRYEQYF. The CDR3 region has the DNA TGTGCCTGGGGGGGGACCTCGACTAGGTACGAGCAGTACTTC.

The V call is TRBV7-6, the J call TRBJ2-1, with 12 bases identical to TRBD2. This CDR3 spans 16 amino acids. J lost 5 bases, V lost 5 bases, and 7 bases had no gene match. CDR1 is SGHVS and CDR2 is FNYEAQ in the germline V gene. The chain's CDR3 is CASSEERTSGNNEQFF. Written as DNA, the CDR3 is TGTGCCAGCAGCGAAGAACGGACTAGCGGGAACAATGAGCAGTTCTTC.

This clone was detected only a few times. The chain recombines TRBV7-7 with TRBJ2-1; 9 positions agree with TRBD2. The CDR3 runs to 18 residues. The J segment lost 7 bases and the V segment lost 0 bases, leaving 13 bases of the junction unmatched. CDR1 and CDR2 from the germline V gene are SSHAT and FNYEAQ (reference sequence). The DNA of the CDR3 is TGTGCCAGCAGCTTAGCCTCCGGGCTAGCGGGGCAGGGGAATGAGCAGTTCTTC. It translates to CASSLASGLAGQGNEQFF.

The chain links TRBV6-1 to TRBJ1-2; possible D gene TRBD1, 6 bases. CDR1 and CDR2 from the germline V gene are MNHNS and SASEGT. V was clipped by 5 bases and J by 4 bases, with 14 bases between them. CDR3 length: 14 residues. The CDR3 DNA reads TGTGCCAGCAGTACTACAGGGTGGGGCTATGGCTACACCTTC. As protein: CASSTTGWGYGYTF.

This clone was seen a few times. The gene calls are TRBV30 and TRBJ2-2; 8 nucleotides align to TRBD2. The ends lost 4 bases at V and 5 bases at J; junction bases unmatched: 6. The CDR3 covers 14 residues. The germline gives CDR1 GTSNPN, CDR2 SVGIG (reference sequence). The CDR3 is CAWTRGGPTGELFF. In nucleotides, the CDR3 is TGTGCCTGGACTCGGGGGGGGCCAACCGGGGAGCTGTTTTTT.

The chain carries TRBV30 and TRBJ2-1; 10 bases match TRBD2. V dropped 6 bases and J dropped 4; count of bases not matched to a gene: 12. CDR1 is GTSNPN and CDR2 is SVGIG in the germline V gene (reference sequence). The CDR3 consists of 16 residues. The CDR3 DNA reads as TGTGCCTGTTGGTTCCAAGGACTAGCGGATTACAATGAGCAGTTCTTC. Translated: CACWFQGLADYNEQFF.

The chain links TRBV4-1 to TRBJ2-3; 10 positions agree with TRBD2. There are 18 residues in the CDR3. Germline V gene sequence: CDR1 MGHRA, CDR2 YSYEKL. Losses at the gene ends were 2 bases for V and 0 bases for J; bases not matched to a gene: 8. The CDR3 bases are TGCGCCAGCAGCCAATTAAGACTAGCGGGTCTCAGCACAGATACGCAGTATTTT. Residues: CASSQLRLAGLSTDTQYF.